The 14 T cell receptor beta chains below were found in one sample sequenced in a study of identical twins. In TCRdb, the 5' RACE reads were re-called with MiXCR into one record per CDR3 protein. The repertoire holds 650,000 to 800,000 distinct CDR3 sequences, with 8.5% to 9.5% as singletons. These data were also filed under a second study, of yellow fever vaccine responses in identical twins.

Sequences were obtained from PBMCs. All receptors come from a woman aged 18-29 years in good health.

The sample holds a few counts of this clonotype. CDR3 in amino acids: CASSLETIGQYSNQPQHF. CDR3 sequence (DNA): TGTGCCAGCAGCTTAGAAACAATCGGACAGTATAGCAATCAGCCCCAGCATTTT. The chain joins TRBV7-8 to TRBJ1-5; TRBD1 is a possible D gene (6 bases). There are 18 residues in the CDR3. V lost 1 base and J lost 0, with 16 bases in between. CDR1 and CDR2 from the germline V gene are SGHVS and FQNEAQ.

The V gene is TRBV7-2, the J gene TRBJ2-7; a possible D gene is TRBD2 (6 bases). CDR1 SGHTA and CDR2 FQGNSA come from the germline V gene. The CDR3 length is 16 residues. V shed 1 base and J shed 4 bases, with 17 bases lying between them. The CDR3 bases are TGTGCCAGCAGCTTAGTGCGCAATCGGGGGACTTACGAGCAGTACTTC. Translating gives CASSLVRNRGTYEQYF.

A few counts support this clonotype. This sequence joins TRBV6-1 and TRBJ1-4, with 7 nucleotides matching TRBD1. V trimming: 6 bases; J trimming: 4 bases; junction bases outside the gene matches: 5. Germline loops: CDR1 MNHNS, CDR2 SASEGT. The CDR3 sequence is 14 residues long. CDR3 sequence reads: CASRRQGGNEKLFF. CDR3 nucleotide sequence: TGTGCCAGCAGACGACAGGGCGGTAATGAAAAACTGTTTTTT.

The CDR3 nucleotides are TGCAGTGCTACAGGGGCGGGCGGCTACACCTTC. It encodes CSATGAGGYTF. The chain carries TRBV20-1 and TRBJ1-2, with D possibly TRBD1 on 6 matching bases. The germline V gene encodes CDR1 DFQATT and CDR2 SNEGSKA (reference sequence). V lost 4 bases to trimming and J lost 8 bases, with 11 bases between them. The CDR3 extends over 11 amino acids.

This clonotype has only a few counts. V gene TRBV3-1 combines with J gene TRBJ2-5; perhaps D is TRBD1 or TRBD2 (5 bases each). Germline values: CDR1 LGHDT, CDR2 YNNKEL (reference sequence). V lost 7 bases to trimming and J lost 2 bases, with 20 bases between them. This CDR3 is 16 amino acids long. CDR3 in DNA: TGTGCCAGCACCCCGTTTCTGGGGGAAGGACAAGAGACCCAGTACTTC. It specifies CASTPFLGEGQETQYF.

This clonotype appeared a few times. The CDR3 protein is CASRSALEGLWADTQYF. The CDR3 DNA follows: TGTGCCAGCAGATCCGCCCTGGAGGGTCTATGGGCAGATACGCAGTATTTT. This sequence joins TRBV11-2 and TRBJ2-3; a possible D gene is TRBD2 (6 bases). The length of the CDR3 is 17 residues. Trimming took off 6 bases at V and 4 bases at J, with 23 bases between the two ends. CDR1 is SGHAT and CDR2 is FQNNGV in the germline V gene.

The chain employs TRBV24-1 and TRBJ2-1, with a tentative D call TRBD1 (5 bases). V gave up 1 base and J gave up 2 bases, with 11 bases separating them. Germline CDR1 and CDR2: KGHDR and SFDVKD. This CDR3 spans 16 amino acids. The CDR3 region has the DNA TGTGCCACCAGTGATTTTGGTCAGGGTCCCTACAATGAGCAGTTCTTC. Translating it yields CATSDFGQGPYNEQFF.

CDR3 nucleotides: TGCGCCAGCGGGGACAGCGATCAAGAGACCCAGTACTTC. Its translation: CASGDSDQETQYF. This rearrangement joins TRBV10-2 to TRBJ2-5, with TRBD1 matching over 7 bases. V was clipped by 8 bases and J by 2 bases; unmatched bases: 5. Per germline, CDR1 WSHSY and CDR2 SAAADI. The CDR3 spans 13 residues.

The chain links TRBV12-3 or TRBV12-4 to TRBJ2-4, with 7 bases identical to TRBD2. CDR3 size: 14 residues. The V gene end was trimmed by 4 bases and the J gene end by 2 bases; junction bases not matched to a gene: 2. The CDR3 nucleotides are TGTGCCAGCAGTTCGGGGGGTTCCAAAAACATTCAGTACTTC. It encodes CASSSGGSKNIQYF.

The genes are TRBV10-3 and TRBJ1-5, with D possibly matching TRBD1 (6 bases). Germline lookup yields CDR1 ENHRY and CDR2 SYGVKD. V dropped 3 bases and J dropped 7 bases, with 16 bases sitting between them. This CDR3 contains 15 residues. The CDR3 spells CAISDNWRGDQPQHF. CDR3 DNA: TGTGCCATCAGTGATAATTGGAGGGGGGACCAGCCCCAGCATTTT.

This clonotype was counted a few times. The CDR3 sequence is CASSLLPGLAESTYNEQFF. DNA of the CDR3: TGTGCCAGCAGTTTACTTCCGGGACTAGCCGAATCGACCTACAATGAGCAGTTCTTC. This chain links TRBV27 with TRBJ2-1; 9 bases fit TRBD2. V was clipped by 2 bases and J by 2 bases; unmatched bases: 13. CDR3 length: 19 residues. CDR1 MNHEY and CDR2 SMNVEV come from the germline V gene (reference sequence).

This clonotype has ten or more counts. This chain uses TRBV5-1 with TRBJ2-2; D is unresolved. CDR1 is SGHRS and CDR2 is YFSETQ in the germline V gene. V was pared by 0 bases and J by 6 bases, with 9 bases between. The CDR3 is 14 residues long. The CDR3 DNA is TGCGCCAGCAGCTTGGGACTTTCCCCCGGGGAGCTGTTTTTT. This encodes CASSLGLSPGELFF.

This clonotype showed up just a few times. This chain joins TRBV10-3 and TRBJ2-7; D may be TRBD2 (6 bases). Trimming shortened V by 3 bases and J by 2 bases, and 11 bases separated the two germline ends. CDR3 size: 14 residues. Germline V gene data show CDR1 as ENHRY and CDR2 as SYGVKD. In DNA form, the CDR3 reads TGTGCCATCAGTGATGGGGGGTACACCTACGAGCAGTACTTC. Its translation is CAISDGGYTYEQYF.

The chain joins TRBV6-2 or TRBV6-3 to TRBJ2-3; D possibly corresponds to TRBD2 (5 bases). CDR1 and CDR2 from the germline V gene are MNHEY and SVGEGT. V lost 6 bases to trimming and J lost 0 bases, with 13 bases between them. The CDR3 is made up of 15 amino acids. The CDR3 DNA sequence: TGTGCCAGCAGCCCCCTACCGGGAAGCACAGATACGCAGTATTTT. This codes for CASSPLPGSTDTQYF.